This T cell receptor beta chain was sequenced for a study of T cell clonality in common variable immunodeficiency. This clone was seen a handful of times. The read halts 3 residues ahead of the CDR3 end, with the missing end drawn from the germline J gene. Heparinized whole blood, about 5 to 8.5 ml, came from each donor. Germline CDR1 reads SGHTA; CDR2 reads FQGTGA. The CDR3 has 16 residues. CVID and control samples used equivalent genomic DNA input. Clones were read by immunoSEQ multiplex PCR, and TCRdb kept only the in-frame ones, dropping some. Listed here are 50,000 or so clones without any singletons, the top ten holding 3% to 3.5%.

This receptor was obtained from a person aged 18 to 75 in good health. Sequenced material: peripheral blood mononuclear cells. The gene calls are TRBV7-3 and TRBJ1-2; 9 nucleotides align to TRBD1. The covered CDR3 bases are TGTGCCAGCAGCCGCGGGACAGGGAGAGACACAGATACC. Its protein is CASSRGTGRDTDT. The complete CDR3 sequence is CASSRGTGRDTDTYTF.